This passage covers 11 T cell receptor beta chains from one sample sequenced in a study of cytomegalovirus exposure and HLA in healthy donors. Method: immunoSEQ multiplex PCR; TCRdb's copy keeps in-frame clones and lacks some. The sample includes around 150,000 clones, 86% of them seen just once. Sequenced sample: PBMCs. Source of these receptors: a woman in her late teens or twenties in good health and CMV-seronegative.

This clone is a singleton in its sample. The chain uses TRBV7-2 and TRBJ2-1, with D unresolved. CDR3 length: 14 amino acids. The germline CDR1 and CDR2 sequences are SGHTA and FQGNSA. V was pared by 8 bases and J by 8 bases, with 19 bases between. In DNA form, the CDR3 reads TGTGCCAGCGAGCTTTTTAAATCGGTACATGAGCAGTTCTTC. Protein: CASELFKSVHEQFF.

The CDR3 DNA reads as TGTGCCAGCAGTGAAGCGGTCAGTAGAGGCACTGAAGCTTTCTTT. Translated, it gives CASSEAVSRGTEAFF. The V gene is TRBV2, the J gene TRBJ1-1; no clear D gene. V lost 0 bases and J lost 4, with 12 bases in between. The CDR3 contains 15 residues. Germline CDR1 reads SNHLY; CDR2 reads FYNNEI.

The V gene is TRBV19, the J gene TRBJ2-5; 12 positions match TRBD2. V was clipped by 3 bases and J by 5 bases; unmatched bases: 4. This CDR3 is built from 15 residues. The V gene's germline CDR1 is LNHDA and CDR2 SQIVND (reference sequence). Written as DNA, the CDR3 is TGTGCCAGTAGTATCACTAGCGGGGGGATGGAGACCCAGTACTTC. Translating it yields CASSITSGGMETQYF.

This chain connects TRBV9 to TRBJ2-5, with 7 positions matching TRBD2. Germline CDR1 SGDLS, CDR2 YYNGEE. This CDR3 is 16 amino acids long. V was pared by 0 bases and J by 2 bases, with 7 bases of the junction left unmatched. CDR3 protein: CASSVASGREQETQYF. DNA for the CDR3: TGTGCCAGCAGCGTAGCGTCGGGGCGGGAGCAAGAGACCCAGTACTTC. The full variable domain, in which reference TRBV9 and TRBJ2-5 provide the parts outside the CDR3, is DSGVTQTPKHLITATGQRVTLRCSPRSGDLSVYWYQQSLDQGLQFLIQYYNGEERAKGNILERFSAQQFPDLHSELNLSSLELGDSALYFCASSVASGREQETQYFGPGTRLLVL.

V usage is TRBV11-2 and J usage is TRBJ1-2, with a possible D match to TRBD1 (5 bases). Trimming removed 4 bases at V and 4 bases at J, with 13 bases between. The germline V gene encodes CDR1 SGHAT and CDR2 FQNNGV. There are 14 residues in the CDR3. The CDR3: CASSSVAGIYGYTF. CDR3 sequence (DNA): TGTGCCAGCAGCTCGGTAGCAGGGATCTATGGCTACACCTTC.

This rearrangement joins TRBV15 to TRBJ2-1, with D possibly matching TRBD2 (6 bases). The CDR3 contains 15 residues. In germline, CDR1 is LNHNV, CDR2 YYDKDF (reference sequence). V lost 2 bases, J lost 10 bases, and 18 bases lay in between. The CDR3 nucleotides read TGTGCCACCAGCAGACCCCGGGGGACGTTCGAAGAGCAGTTCTTC. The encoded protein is CATSRPRGTFEEQFF.

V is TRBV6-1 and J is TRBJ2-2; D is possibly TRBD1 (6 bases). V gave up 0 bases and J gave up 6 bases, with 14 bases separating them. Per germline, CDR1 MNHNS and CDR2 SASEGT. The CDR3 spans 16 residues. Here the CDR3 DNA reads TGTGCCAGCAGTGAAGCGAGCAGGGGAAGATCCGGGGAGCTGTTTTTT. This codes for CASSEASRGRSGELFF.

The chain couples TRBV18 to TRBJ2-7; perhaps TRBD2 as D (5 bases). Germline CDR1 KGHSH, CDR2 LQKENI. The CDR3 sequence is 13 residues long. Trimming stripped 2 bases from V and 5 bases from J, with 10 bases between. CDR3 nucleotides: TGTGCCAGCTCACCATCGGGGAAGAACGAGCAGTACTTC. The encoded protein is CASSPSGKNEQYF.

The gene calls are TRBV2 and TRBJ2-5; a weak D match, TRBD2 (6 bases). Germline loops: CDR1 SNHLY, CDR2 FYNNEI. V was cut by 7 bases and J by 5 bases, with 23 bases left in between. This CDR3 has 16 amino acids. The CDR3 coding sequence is TGTGCCAGCACCCAAGCCCAGGGACTCCTTGGGGAGACCCAGTACTTC. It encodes CASTQAQGLLGETQYF.

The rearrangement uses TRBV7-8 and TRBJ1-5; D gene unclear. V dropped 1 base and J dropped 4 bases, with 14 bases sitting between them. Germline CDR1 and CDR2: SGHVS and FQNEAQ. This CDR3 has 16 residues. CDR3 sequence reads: CASSLVGGAGNQPQHF. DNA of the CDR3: TGTGCCAGCAGCTTAGTTGGAGGAGCGGGTAATCAGCCCCAGCATTTT. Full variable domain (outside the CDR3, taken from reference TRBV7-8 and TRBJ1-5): GAGVSQSPRYKVAKRGQDVALRCDPISGHVSLFWYQQALGQGPEFLTYFQNEAQLDKSGLPSDRFFAERPEGSVSTLKIQRTQQEDSAVYLCASSLVGGAGNQPQHFGDGTRLSIL.

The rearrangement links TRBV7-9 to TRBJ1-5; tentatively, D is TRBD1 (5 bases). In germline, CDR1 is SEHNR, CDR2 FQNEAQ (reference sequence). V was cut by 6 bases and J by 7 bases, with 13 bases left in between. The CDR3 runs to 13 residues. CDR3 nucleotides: TGTGCCAGCAGTGGGGCAGGGAAGCAGCCCCAGCATTTT. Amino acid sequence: CASSGAGKQPQHF.